Listed below are T cell receptor beta chains from one sample, sequenced in a study of OX40 agonist ivuxolimab in advanced cancers. This table comes from immunoSEQ multiplex PCR, and its TCRdb copy is limited to in-frame clones, with some not included. This table has 65,000 to 95,000 clones, around 88% appearing once. The starting material was CD4+ or CD8+ T cells sorted from blood, obtained in a trial of the OX40 agonist ivuxolimab. All receptors come from an adult with an advanced solid tumor such as melanoma, head and neck, liver or kidney cancer. CDR3s include the opening cysteine and the closing phenylalanine or tryptophan. The D gene is left open where the match is weak. Only some rows state a clone size, as once, few, many or a class for expanded clones.

v_call	clone_size	d_call	j_call	cdr3_nt	cdr3_aa
TRBV7-2	.	.	TRBJ2-3	TGTGCCAGCAGCTTATTCGGGCCGGAGGTGGCAGATACGCAGTATTTT	CASSLFGPEVADTQYF
TRBV25-1	.	.	TRBJ1-3	TGTGCCAGCAGTCGGGGACAAACTCGCGGAAACACCATATATTTT	CASSRGQTRGNTIYF
TRBV7-3	.	TRBD2	TRBJ2-3	TGTGCCAGCAGCCCCAGGACTAGCCCTGTGGATACGCAGTATTTT	CASSPRTSPVDTQYF
TRBV9	.	.	TRBJ2-5	TGTGCCAGCAGCCCGGGAGAAGAGACCCAGTACTTC	CASSPGEETQYF
TRBV7-9	.	.	TRBJ2-7	TGTGCCAGCAGCTTAGGCCAGGCTTTACGCGAGCAGTACTTC	CASSLGQALREQYF
TRBV28	.	.	TRBJ1-2	TGTGCCAGCACTATGGAGGGTTATGGCTACACCTTC	CASTMEGYGYTF
TRBV28	.	.	TRBJ2-3	TGTGCCAGCAGTTTAGGGGGAAGCACAGATACGCAGTATTTT	CASSLGGSTDTQYF
TRBV28	.	.	TRBJ2-1	TGTGCCAGCAGCCGGCCGACACAGGAACTTGAGCAGTTCTTC	CASSRPTQELEQFF
TRBV2	once	.	TRBJ2-2	TGTGCCAGCAGCGTCACTTGGAACACCGGGGAGCTGTTTTTT	CASSVTWNTGELFF
TRBV30	.	TRBD2	TRBJ2-7	TGTGCCTGGAGTGGGACTAGTCGGTTCGGCGAGCAGTACTTC	CAWSGTSRFGEQYF
TRBV7-8	.	TRBD1	TRBJ2-2	TGTGCCAGCAGATCGGACAGGGTGGGAACCGGGGAGCTGTTTTTT	CASRSDRVGTGELFF
TRBV6-1	.	.	TRBJ1-5	TGTGCCAGCGGAATTAGTGATTATAGCAATCAGCCCCAGCATTTT	CASGISDYSNQPQHF
TRBV10-3	.	.	TRBJ2-7	TGTGCCATCAAGAAGGATCGGAGTTCCTACGAGCAGTACTTC	CAIKKDRSSYEQYF
TRBV14	once	.	TRBJ2-4	TGTGCCAGCAGCCAAGGGCAGTGGGTGCCAGGCGCCAAAAACATTCAGTACTTC	CASSQGQWVPGAKNIQYF
TRBV7-3	.	TRBD2	TRBJ2-3	TGTGCCAGCAGGCTAGCGGGCACAGATACGCAGTATTTT	CASRLAGTDTQYF
TRBV6-1	.	.	TRBJ1-2	TGTGCCAGCAGCGCTACAGGGTGGGGCTACACCTTC	CASSATGWGYTF
TRBV5-6	.	.	TRBJ2-1	TGTGCCAGCAGCAACAAAGTGGACTTCGAGCAGTTCTTC	CASSNKVDFEQFF
TRBV11-1	.	.	TRBJ2-1	TGTGCCAGCAGCTTAGTCCGGGGAGAGTACAATGAGCAGTTCTTC	CASSLVRGEYNEQFF
TRBV5-4	.	.	TRBJ2-7	TGTGCCAGCAGCTCCAAGGCAGGGTCCTCCTACGAGCAGTACTTC	CASSSKAGSSYEQYF
TRBV11-2	.	.	TRBJ2-2	TGTGCCAGCCGCCCCCGGAGCTTCGGCACCGGGGAGCTGTTTTTT	CASRPRSFGTGELFF
TRBV7-2	few	.	TRBJ2-1	TGTGCCAGCAGCTTCCCCTTAGGACAAACATGGGGGGAGCAGTTCTTC	CASSFPLGQTWGEQFF
TRBV10-2	.	TRBD2	TRBJ2-3	TGCGCCAGCAGGGAAATTAGCGGGAGGGCCGTTACGCAGTATTTT	CASREISGRAVTQYF
TRBV5-6	.	.	TRBJ2-7	TGTGCCAGTCAATCCGGGCGTCGGGACATCGAGCAGTACTTC	CASQSGRRDIEQYF
TRBV7-2	.	.	TRBJ2-7	TGTGCCAGCAGCCGAGATAGGGGTGGCGACGAGCAGTACTTC	CASSRDRGGDEQYF
TRBV13	few	TRBD2	TRBJ2-7	TGTGCCAGCTCTCGGGGGAGGGACTACGAGCAGTACTTC	CASSRGRDYEQYF
TRBV11-2	.	.	TRBJ2-7	TGTGCCAGCAGCTCCTCCCCCCTAATGGGCGAGCAGTACTTC	CASSSSPLMGEQYF
TRBV11-1	.	.	TRBJ2-4	TGTGCCAGCAGCTTAATTGGGTCGGTTGTAGCCAAAAACATTCAGTACTTC	CASSLIGSVVAKNIQYF
TRBV6-1	.	TRBD2	TRBJ2-2	TGTGCCAGCAGTGAAGCCCCTTTGGGCGGGAGTTCCACCGGGGAGCTGTTTTTT	CASSEAPLGGSSTGELFF
TRBV23-1	.	TRBD1	TRBJ1-5	TGCGCCAGCCAAACCGTCGGGGACAGGAATGCCCATAAACACCAGCCCCAGCATTTT	CASQTVGDRNAHKHQPQHF
TRBV19	.	.	TRBJ2-2	TGTGCCAGTATGCGAGGGATAATGGGGCCTAACACCGGGGAGCTGTTTTTT	CASMRGIMGPNTGELFF